This T cell receptor beta chain comes out of a study of T cells in Graves' hyperthyroidism and ophthalmopathy. This clonotype was seen ten or more times. TCR beta CDR3 regions were amplified from RNA transcripts. The primer set for the first-round RT-PCR of the TCR CDR3 was HTBI. TCRdb recomputed calls from the multiplex PCR reads with MiXCR, one row per CDR3 protein. The table records 600,000 to 800,000 distinct CDR3 sequences, under 45% of them present only once. With 2 bases removed from V and 5 bases from J, the gap between germline ends came to 13 bases. CDR1 and CDR2 from the germline V gene are SEHNR and FQNEAQ (reference sequence). CDR3 length: 16 residues.

The chain recombines TRBV7-9 with TRBJ1-6; possibly TRBD1 for D (6 bases). This sequence was found in a woman in her thirties or forties with Graves' hyperthyroidism. Material: blood. CDR3 sequence: CASSLTAGAHNSPLHF. For the CDR3, the DNA is TGTGCCAGCAGCTTAACGGCAGGGGCACATAATTCACCCCTCCACTTT.